The 26 T cell receptor beta chains below come from one sample, sequenced in a study of cytomegalovirus exposure and HLA in healthy donors. The PCR used 60 Vbeta and 13 Jbeta primers. This table comes from immunoSEQ multiplex PCR, and its TCRdb copy is limited to in-frame clones, with some not included. The sample holds approximately 190,000 clones, around 64% seen once. Sequenced: PBMCs. These receptor sequences come from a man aged 35 to 55 in good health and CMV-seropositive.

The chain employs TRBV10-3 and TRBJ1-3; possibly TRBD1 for D (5 bases). CDR3 length: 14 amino acids. Trimming took 5 bases from V and 0 from J, leaving 8 bases between them. The germline V gene encodes CDR1 ENHRY and CDR2 SYGVKD. CDR3 in DNA: TGTGCCATCAGTTTGACAGCCTCTGGAAACACCATATATTTT. As protein: CAISLTASGNTIYF.

This clone was observed a few times. CDR3 loop: CASNLGLAGEQETQYF. As DNA, the CDR3 is TGCGCCAGCAACCTTGGTCTAGCGGGGGAACAAGAGACCCAGTACTTC. The rearrangement joins TRBV5-1 to TRBJ2-5, with 10 bases fitting TRBD2. This CDR3 region has 16 residues. Trimming at V came to 6 bases and at J to 2 bases, leaving 10 bases not matched to a gene. Germline CDR1 SGHRS, CDR2 YFSETQ.

V is TRBV7-2 and J is TRBJ2-2; weak D call: TRBD2 (6 bases). This CDR3 comprises 15 residues. From germline, CDR1 is SGHTA and CDR2 FQGNSA. V lost 5 bases and J 7 bases, leaving 17 bases between the germline ends. This CDR3 is CASSLGTGVGGELFF. In DNA form, the CDR3 reads TGTGCCAGCAGCCTAGGAACGGGGGTTGGCGGGGAGCTGTTTTTT.

The V call is TRBV6-1, the J call TRBJ2-3, with 7 bases lining up with TRBD1. The CDR3 length is 15 residues. V shed 6 bases and J 3 bases; nucleotides not matched to a gene: 9. Per the germline V gene, CDR1 is MNHNS and CDR2 is SASEGT. CDR3 DNA sequence: TGTGCCAGCAGACTGACAGGGCTGGAGACAGATACGCAGTATTTT. Encoded protein: CASRLTGLETDTQYF.

The rearrangement uses TRBV28 and TRBJ1-2; possible D gene TRBD1, 5 bases. This CDR3 region has 13 residues. Trimming cost V 5 bases and J 8 bases, with 15 bases left between them. Germline V gives CDR1 MDHEN, CDR2 SYDVKM. The CDR3 sequence: CASSLGGRVGYTF. The DNA for the CDR3 is TGTGCCAGCAGTCTCGGGGGGAGGGTGGGCTACACCTTC.

The J gene is TRBJ2-7, the V gene TRBV5-4; D not resolved. This CDR3 has 14 residues. The V gene lost 0 bases and the J gene lost 3 bases, with 10 bases spanning the gap. Germline-derived CDR1 and CDR2 are SGHNT and YYREEE (reference sequence). The chain's CDR3 is CASSLDPKSYEQYF. As DNA, the CDR3 is TGTGCCAGCAGCTTGGACCCTAAGAGCTACGAGCAGTACTTC.

In its sample, this clone was seen a few times. V and J are TRBV4-1 and TRBJ1-3, with D hard to call. Germline assignment: CDR1 MGHRA and CDR2 YSYEKL. There are 16 residues in the CDR3. The V end lost 0 bases, the J end lost 2 bases, and 11 bases lay between the germline ends. The CDR3 nucleotides read TGCGCCAGCAGCCAAGATTTGAGGGCTACTGGAAACACCATATATTTT. Its protein product is CASSQDLRATGNTIYF.

The chain is built from TRBV19 and TRBJ1-5; TRBD1 matches 9 bases. J gave up 4 bases and V 5 bases, and 0 bases lay outside the gene matches. CDR3 length: 13 residues. The germline CDR1 and CDR2 sequences are LNHDA and SQIVND (reference sequence). The CDR3: CASSGTGNQPQHF. The CDR3 DNA follows: TGTGCCAGTAGTGGGACAGGGAATCAGCCCCAGCATTTT.

The chain uses TRBV5-4 and TRBJ2-7; no firm D call. The length of the CDR3 is 13 residues. Germline values: CDR1 SGHNT, CDR2 YYREEE (reference sequence). V was clipped by 0 bases and J by 5 bases, with 9 bases between them. The CDR3 loop reads CASSLAAANEQYF. Here the CDR3 DNA reads TGTGCCAGCAGCTTGGCCGCGGCCAACGAGCAGTACTTC. Full variable domain (missing parts from reference TRBV5-4 and TRBJ2-7): ETGVTQSPTHLIKTRGQQVTLRCSSQSGHNTVSWYQQALGQGPQFIFQYYREEENGRGNFPPRFSGLQFPNYSSELNVNALELDDSALYLCASSLAAANEQYFGPGTRLTVT.

The chain links TRBV5-1 to TRBJ2-1, with 9 nucleotides matching TRBD2. The germline V gene has CDR1 SGHRS and CDR2 YFSETQ. V was pared by 4 bases and J by 1 base, with 6 bases of the junction left unmatched. This CDR3 has 16 residues. The CDR3, as DNA: TGCGCCAGCAGCAGTAGCGGGGGTGAGTCCTACAATGAGCAGTTCTTC. Protein sequence: CASSSSGGESYNEQFF.

This clone was detected a few times. The CDR3 sequence is CASSFSGGAGADTQYF. The CDR3 nucleotides read TGTGCCAGCAGCTTCAGTGGGGGGGCCGGGGCAGATACGCAGTATTTT. The rearrangement links TRBV9 to TRBJ2-3, with D possibly being TRBD2 (7 bases). Per the germline V gene, CDR1 is SGDLS and CDR2 is YYNGEE. V lost 4 bases to trimming and J lost 4 bases, with 19 bases between them. This CDR3 has 16 residues.

This chain uses TRBV28 with TRBJ1-2, with 9 bases fitting TRBD1. The length of the CDR3 is 15 residues. Trimming removed 6 bases from V and 3 bases from J; junction bases left unmatched: 8. CDR1 MDHEN and CDR2 SYDVKM come from the germline V gene. This CDR3 reads CASSLGTGWDYGYTF. The CDR3 bases are TGTGCCAGCAGCCTGGGGACAGGGTGGGACTATGGCTACACCTTC.

CDR3: CASSHKGSGENSRYEQYF. The CDR3 nucleotides are TGTGCCAGCAGCCACAAAGGGTCCGGGGAAAATTCTCGCTACGAGCAGTACTTC. The rearrangement joins TRBV21-1 to TRBJ2-7; the listed D gene, TRBD2, was not tested against the DNA. TRBV21-1 is described as a pseudogene. This CDR3 has 18 residues.

This chain links TRBV5-4 with TRBJ2-7; 10 bases align to TRBD1. With V trimmed by 4 bases and J by 5 bases, 3 bases remained unmatched. Looked up from germline, CDR1 is SGHNT and CDR2 is YYREEE (reference sequence). The CDR3 contains 13 residues. CDR3 bases: TGTGCCAGCAGCAGACAGGGGGCAAACGAGCAGTACTTC. This encodes CASSRQGANEQYF.

This clone was seen more than once but under ten times. Other DNA sequences in the same sample also yield this CDR3. This chain connects TRBV5-1 to TRBJ1-5; D unresolved. V gave up 0 bases and J gave up 0 bases, with 7 bases separating them. Germline V gene sequence: CDR1 SGHRS, CDR2 YFSETQ. CDR3 length: 15 residues. CDR3 protein: CASSLEGDSNQPQHF. CDR3 sequence (DNA): TGCGCCAGCAGCTTGGAAGGAGATAGCAATCAGCCCCAGCATTTT.

The V call is TRBV2, the J call TRBJ1-5; no reliable D call. Germline V lookup: CDR1 SNHLY, CDR2 FYNNEI. The CDR3 runs to 14 residues. V was clipped by 0 bases and J by 6 bases, with 9 bases between them. The CDR3 here is CASSEARVSQPQHF. The CDR3 DNA follows: TGTGCCAGCAGTGAAGCGAGGGTTAGTCAGCCCCAGCATTTT.

CDR3 nucleotide sequence: TGTGCCAGCAGTTCTCGACAGGGGGCAAAATCACCCCTCCACTTT. It codes for CASSSRQGAKSPLHF. This chain uses TRBV6-5 with TRBJ1-6; 10 positions agree with TRBD1. This CDR3 spans 15 amino acids. The J segment lost 10 bases and the V segment lost 4 bases, leaving 7 bases of the junction unmatched. In germline, CDR1 is MNHEY, CDR2 SVGAGI.

The chain is built from TRBV10-2 and TRBJ2-3; perhaps TRBD2 as D (5 bases). The CDR3 is 13 residues long. Germline lookup yields CDR1 WSHSY and CDR2 SAAADI. Trimming stripped 7 bases from V and 2 bases from J, with 10 bases between. CDR3 sequence (DNA): TGCGCCAGCACCCGAGACTACACAGATACGCAGTATTTT. Residues: CASTRDYTDTQYF.

The sample holds one count of this clone. The V and J genes are TRBV5-4 and TRBJ2-7; 12 bases map to TRBD2. V lost 4 bases, J lost 5 bases, and 7 bases stayed unmatched. The CDR3 sequence is 15 residues long. The germline gives CDR1 SGHNT, CDR2 YYREEE (reference sequence). CDR3 sequence: CASSPGLAGTDEQYF. In DNA, the CDR3 is TGTGCCAGCAGCCCAGGACTAGCGGGGACCGACGAGCAGTACTTC.

This rearrangement joins TRBV7-6 to TRBJ1-1; unclear D gene. There are 14 residues in the CDR3. The V and J ends lost 10 bases and 1 base respectively, with 16 bases between them. Germline V lookup: CDR1 SGHVS, CDR2 FNYEAQ. CDR3 coding DNA: TGTGCCACCCGGCCCGGGTCGGGGAACACTGAAGCTTTCTTT. Its translation: CATRPGSGNTEAFF.

The chain couples TRBV5-1 to TRBJ2-5, with D possibly being TRBD2 (5 bases). The J call may be incorrect, as the DNA end agrees better with TRBJ2-7. CDR3 length equals 15 residues. Germline V gene lookup returns CDR1 SGHRS and CDR2 YFSETQ. The CDR3 DNA reads as TGCGCCAGCAGCTTGACTCCGGGGAACCTCTACGAGCAGTACTTC. Its protein is CASSLTPGNLYEQYF.

V and J are TRBV5-4 and TRBJ1-6, with 7 bases identical to TRBD1. J gave up 6 bases and V 1 base, and 7 bases lay outside the gene matches. The CDR3 runs 16 residues. CDR1 and CDR2 (germline): SGHNT, YYREEE (reference sequence). The CDR3: CASSLLLGGSNSPLHF. In nucleotides, the CDR3 is TGTGCCAGCAGCTTGTTGTTAGGGGGCAGTAATTCACCCCTCCACTTT.

The genes are TRBV6-1 and TRBJ2-2; 7 positions match TRBD1. This CDR3 is built from 14 residues. The V and J ends lost 10 bases and 5 bases, in that order; junction bases with no gene match: 10. Germline loops: CDR1 MNHNS, CDR2 SASEGT. Here the CDR3 DNA reads TGTGCCACCAGGACAGGCCTGGGAACCGGGGAGCTGTTTTTT. It is translated as CATRTGLGTGELFF.

The chain carries TRBV4-1 and TRBJ1-1, with no clear D. Per germline, CDR1 MGHRA and CDR2 YSYEKL. The CDR3 loop spans 15 amino acids. Between the trimmed V and J ends, which lost 3 bases and 1 base, there was a span of 12 bases. The CDR3 is CASSQAGGRNTEAFF. As DNA, the CDR3 is TGCGCCAGCAGCCAGGCGGGAGGCCGGAACACTGAAGCTTTCTTT.

The rearrangement links TRBV27 to TRBJ2-7; maybe TRBD2 (6 bases). The CDR3 consists of 13 residues. Germline V lookup: CDR1 MNHEY, CDR2 SMNVEV (reference sequence). Trimming removed 6 bases at V and 3 bases at J, with 12 bases between. Written as DNA, the CDR3 is TGTGCCAGCAGGAGACTAGACATCTACGAGCAGTACTTC. Protein: CASRRLDIYEQYF.

This chain joins TRBV29-1 and TRBJ1-2; weak D call: TRBD1 (5 bases). This CDR3 is 12 amino acids long. The V end lost 6 bases, the J end lost 5 bases, and 13 bases lay between the germline ends. Germline lookup yields CDR1 SQVTM and CDR2 ANQGSEA. The CDR3 region has the DNA TGCAGCGTCTGGGGGGTGTATTATGGCTACACCTTC. This encodes CSVWGVYYGYTF.